Below, 32 T cell receptor beta chains from the same sample are listed, as sequenced in a study of blood T cell repertoires in COVID-19. Method: immunoSEQ multiplex PCR; TCRdb's copy keeps in-frame clones and lacks some. The profile shows under 300,000 clones, approximately 87% of them singletons. Sequences were obtained from peripheral blood. These TCRs come from a woman in her thirties with COVID-19, enrolled during active disease.

The V and J genes are TRBV6-5 and TRBJ1-5; no reliable D call. CDR3 length equals 13 residues. The germline V gene encodes CDR1 MNHEY and CDR2 SVGAGI. V dropped 5 bases and J dropped 4 bases, with 9 bases sitting between them. CDR3 loop: CASSRGENQPQHF. The CDR3 DNA reads as TGTGCCAGCAGTCGCGGGGAAAATCAGCCCCAGCATTTT.

The J gene is TRBJ2-5, the V gene TRBV3-1 (or the pseudogene TRBV3-2); D may be TRBD2 (7 bases). CDR3 length: 15 amino acids. V shed 1 base and J shed 5 bases, with 14 bases lying between them. Germline V lookup: CDR1 LGHDT, CDR2 YNNKEL (reference sequence). The CDR3 here is CASSQGGRGAETQYF. CDR3 in DNA: TGTGCCAGCAGCCAAGGGGGGAGGGGGGCGGAGACCCAGTACTTC.

This clone occurred once. The V call is TRBV6-2 or TRBV6-3, the J call TRBJ2-7; a weak D match, TRBD2 (6 bases). The CDR3 runs 12 residues. Germline V gene data show CDR1 as MNHEY and CDR2 as SVGEGT. Trimming removed 2 bases from V and 6 bases from J, with 8 bases in between. CDR3 sequence (DNA): TGTGCCAGCAGTTACGGAGGGATCGAGCAGTACTTC. Its translation is CASSYGGIEQYF.

The chain employs TRBV7-2 and TRBJ1-1, with a possible D match to TRBD1 (5 bases). V lost 3 bases and J lost 0, with 11 bases in between. The germline V gene encodes CDR1 SGHTA and CDR2 FQGNSA. The length of the CDR3 is 15 residues. This chain's CDR3 is CASSLTVYLNTEAFF. DNA for the CDR3: TGTGCCAGCAGCTTGACAGTCTACCTGAACACTGAAGCTTTCTTT.

The J gene is TRBJ1-3, the V gene TRBV6-5; D possibly corresponds to TRBD1 (6 bases). The germline CDR1 and CDR2 sequences are MNHEY and SVGAGI. The CDR3 spans 14 residues. V was shortened by 2 bases and J by 3 bases, with 8 bases between the two germline ends. Here the CDR3 DNA reads TGTGCCAGCAGTTACGGGGGCGGTGGAAACACCATATATTTT. It specifies CASSYGGGGNTIYF.

The genes are TRBV4-2 and TRBJ1-1; 12 nucleotides agree with TRBD1. With 5 bases clipped from V and 1 base from J, the junction kept 8 bases outside the gene matches. CDR3 length: 17 amino acids. In germline, CDR1 is LGHNA, CDR2 YNFKEQ. The CDR3 loop reads CASSLGQGATKNTEAFF. DNA of the CDR3: TGTGCCAGCAGCTTGGGACAGGGGGCTACGAAGAACACTGAAGCTTTCTTT.

V is TRBV7-2 and J is TRBJ2-1, with 10 nucleotides matching TRBD2. Germline CDR1 reads SGHTA; CDR2 reads FQGNSA. The CDR3 covers 14 residues. J was trimmed by 9 bases and V by 6 bases; bases with no gene match: 8. CDR3 in DNA: TGTGCCAGCAGTTCGCTAGCGGGGGATGTTGAGCAGTTCTTC. Amino acid sequence: CASSSLAGDVEQFF. The whole variable domain, filled in from reference TRBV7-2 and TRBJ2-1, reads GAGVSQSPSNKVTEKGKDVELRCDPISGHTALYWYRQSLGQGLEFLIYFQGNSAPDKSGLPSDRFSAERTGGSVSTLTIQRTQQEDSAVYLCASSSLAGDVEQFFGPGTRLTVL.

V is TRBV7-6 and J is TRBJ1-1; tentative D call: TRBD1 (6 bases). Trimming took off 5 bases at V and 2 bases at J, with 15 bases between the two ends. The germline gives CDR1 SGHVS, CDR2 FNYEAQ. This CDR3 contains 15 residues. The CDR3 DNA reads as TGTGCCAGCAGCAAGAACGGACAGAGTAACACTGAAGCTTTCTTT. As protein: CASSKNGQSNTEAFF.

V gene TRBV15 combines with J gene TRBJ2-7; possible D gene TRBD2, 5 bases. Trimming took off 0 bases at V and 4 bases at J, with 7 bases between the two ends. From germline, CDR1 is LNHNV and CDR2 YYDKDF (reference sequence). This CDR3 contains 13 residues. The CDR3 sequence is CATSRDWEYEQYF. CDR3 DNA sequence: TGTGCCACCAGCAGAGATTGGGAGTACGAGCAGTACTTC.

The chain has TRBV5-1 and TRBJ2-5; possibly TRBD2 for D (5 bases). CDR1 is SGHRS and CDR2 is YFSETQ in the germline V gene. The CDR3 loop spans 15 amino acids. Deletions cut 0 bases from V and 1 base from J, with 10 bases between. The CDR3 here is CASSLGVTTQETQYF. As DNA, the CDR3 is TGCGCCAGCAGCTTGGGTGTGACTACCCAAGAGACCCAGTACTTC.

The genes are TRBV2 and TRBJ2-6; D gene unclear. This CDR3 region has 16 residues. Trimming removed 6 bases from V and 0 bases from J, with 12 bases in between. The V gene's germline CDR1 is SNHLY and CDR2 FYNNEI. The CDR3: CASSGSTVSGANVLTF. As DNA, the CDR3 is TGTGCCAGCAGCGGATCAACAGTCTCTGGGGCCAACGTCCTGACTTTC.

This clone was found a few times. This rearrangement joins TRBV4-1 to TRBJ2-7; no definite D call. Trimming stripped 1 base from V and 3 bases from J, with 10 bases between. Germline V gives CDR1 MGHRA, CDR2 YSYEKL. The CDR3 totals 14 residues. This CDR3 is CASSQGNTGYEQYF. DNA for the CDR3: TGCGCCAGCAGCCAAGGGAATACGGGCTACGAGCAGTACTTC.

The chain couples TRBV3-1 (or the pseudogene TRBV3-2) to TRBJ2-7, with D possibly being TRBD2 (5 bases). Per the germline V gene, CDR1 is LGHDT and CDR2 is YNNKEL (reference sequence). V was cut by 3 bases and J by 1 base, with 13 bases left in between. This CDR3 has 15 residues. CDR3 nucleotides: TGTGCCAGCAGCCACGAGGGTCTCAAGTCCTACGAGCAGTACTTC. Its translation: CASSHEGLKSYEQYF.

Ten or more counts support this clone. V and J are TRBV19 and TRBJ1-1; 8 nucleotides align to TRBD1. The ends lost 7 bases at V and 4 bases at J; junction bases unmatched: 11. Germline loops: CDR1 LNHDA, CDR2 SQIVND (reference sequence). This CDR3 spans 15 amino acids. The CDR3 reads CASNWQGAGGTEAFF. The CDR3 DNA reads TGTGCCAGTAATTGGCAGGGGGCAGGGGGCACTGAAGCTTTCTTT.

The chain recombines TRBV30 with TRBJ1-2; D possibly corresponds to TRBD1 (5 bases). The CDR3 totals 13 residues. Germline V gene lookup returns CDR1 GTSNPN and CDR2 SVGIG (reference sequence). Trimming pared 3 bases from V and 8 bases from J, leaving 16 bases between. CDR3 in amino acids: CAWRVAGGGGYTF. CDR3 in DNA: TGTGCCTGGAGGGTCGCCGGGGGTGGGGGCTACACCTTC. Using reference TRBV30 and TRBJ1-2 for the parts outside the CDR3, the full variable domain is SQTIHQWPATLVQPVGSPLSLECTVEGTSNPNLYWYRQAAGRGLQLLFYSVGIGQISSEVPQNLSASRPQDRQFILSSKKLLLSDSGFYLCAWRVAGGGGYTFGSGTRLTVV.

The chain joins TRBV11-2 to TRBJ2-1; 13 positions agree with TRBD2. The germline gives CDR1 SGHAT, CDR2 FQNNGV. The ends lost 5 bases at V and 7 bases at J; junction bases unmatched: 8. The CDR3 has 16 amino acids. The chain's CDR3 is CASSALLAGGLNEQFF. As DNA, the CDR3 is TGTGCCAGCAGCGCCCTACTAGCGGGGGGGCTGAATGAGCAGTTCTTC.

This clone was counted a single time. The genes are TRBV25-1 and TRBJ2-2; 7 bases agree with TRBD2. This CDR3 is built from 14 residues. CDR1 and CDR2 (germline): MGHDK, SYGVNS. V gave up 3 bases and J gave up 6 bases; unmatched junction bases: 4. The CDR3 DNA reads TGTGCCAGCAGTGAGGGGGAGGGGTCCGGGGAGCTGTTTTTT. Translating gives CASSEGEGSGELFF.

The J gene is TRBJ1-2, the V gene TRBV6-5; 7 bases match TRBD1. CDR1 and CDR2 from the germline V gene are MNHEY and SVGAGI. V was clipped by 2 bases and J by 8 bases; unmatched bases: 8. CDR3 length: 14 residues. DNA for the CDR3: TGTGCCAGCAGTTACCGGACAGGTGCTGACGGCTACACCTTC. Residues: CASSYRTGADGYTF.

This chain links TRBV18 with TRBJ2-1; a possible D gene is TRBD1 (5 bases). The CDR3 is made up of 14 amino acids. Trimming shortened V by 6 bases and J by 5 bases, and 14 bases separated the two germline ends. Germline values: CDR1 KGHSH, CDR2 LQKENI. Here the CDR3 reads CASSSGRVDNEQFF. As DNA, the CDR3 is TGTGCCAGCTCCTCTGGCAGGGTCGACAATGAGCAGTTCTTC.

This clone showed up just a few times. The chain has TRBV6-5 and TRBJ1-2, with TRBD1 matching over 9 bases. V dropped 2 bases and J dropped 7; count of bases not matched to a gene: 8. The CDR3 has 15 amino acids. Germline V CDR1 and CDR2: MNHEY, SVGAGI. CDR3 nucleotides: TGTGCCAGCAGTTACAATGGGGACAGGGAATCTGGCTACACCTTC. This translates into CASSYNGDRESGYTF.

This chain joins TRBV5-4 and TRBJ1-5, with D possibly TRBD1 on 5 matching bases. The V end was cut by 4 bases, the J end by 0 bases, with 11 bases between. The CDR3 totals 15 residues. The V gene's germline CDR1 is SGHNT and CDR2 YYREEE (reference sequence). The CDR3 coding sequence is TGTGCCAGCAGCCCAGGGTATCCTAGCAATCAGCCCCAGCATTTT. Translated: CASSPGYPSNQPQHF.

The V and J genes are TRBV15 and TRBJ1-6, with D possibly matching TRBD1 (6 bases). Germline-derived CDR1 and CDR2 are LNHNV and YYDKDF (reference sequence). This CDR3 contains 16 residues. Trimming cost V 1 base and J 6 bases, with 13 bases left between them. The CDR3 sequence: CATSRGSGTINSPLHF. The CDR3 DNA follows: TGTGCCACCAGCAGAGGGTCCGGGACAATTAATTCACCCCTCCACTTT.

The chain links TRBV5-6 to TRBJ1-1; 7 bases fit TRBD1. The CDR3 extends over 16 amino acids. V dropped 3 bases and J dropped 2; count of bases not matched to a gene: 10. The germline CDR1 and CDR2 sequences are SGHDT and YYEEEE. The CDR3 region is CASSSYPGGLNTEAFF. CDR3 nucleotides: TGTGCCAGCAGCTCCTACCCAGGGGGATTAAACACTGAAGCTTTCTTT.

Concerning this clone: The identical CDR3 is also encoded by other nucleotide sequences in the sample. This sequence joins TRBV7-9 and TRBJ2-7; TRBD1 aligns across 12 bases. CDR3 length equals 14 residues. V shed 5 bases and J 6 bases; nucleotides not matched to a gene: 5. From germline, CDR1 is SEHNR and CDR2 FQNEAQ (reference sequence). DNA of the CDR3: TGTGCCAGCAGCCCCGGGACAGGGGGCCGCGAGCAGTACTTC. Translating gives CASSPGTGGREQYF.

The chain uses TRBV7-9 and TRBJ2-5; D might be TRBD1 (6 bases). Trimming removed 5 bases from V and 5 bases from J, with 15 bases in between. The CDR3 is 14 residues long. Germline CDR1 is SEHNR and CDR2 is FQNEAQ (reference sequence). The CDR3, as DNA: TGTGCCAGCAGCCACAGGGAAACAGGGGAGACCCAGTACTTC. This codes for CASSHRETGETQYF.

The CDR3 here is CASSPRTISGNTIYF. The DNA of the CDR3 is TGTGCCAGCAGCCCCCGGACTATCTCTGGAAACACCATATATTTT. The genes are TRBV11-2 and TRBJ1-3; D uncertain. The CDR3 has 15 residues. Trimming took off 5 bases at V and 0 bases at J, with 11 bases between the two ends. Germline lookup yields CDR1 SGHAT and CDR2 FQNNGV.

V and J are TRBV5-1 and TRBJ2-7; tentative D call: TRBD1 (5 bases). The CDR3 totals 16 residues. The ends were cut back, 0 bases at V and 2 bases at J, with 15 bases in the middle. Germline V gene lookup returns CDR1 SGHRS and CDR2 YFSETQ. The CDR3 DNA reads TGCGCCAGCAGCTTGGGTACCAGGGTTTTAACCTACGAGCAGTACTTC. It is translated as CASSLGTRVLTYEQYF.

The chain combines TRBV6-1 with TRBJ2-1; 8 bases match TRBD2. Unmatched junction bases numbered 4, after V lost 8 bases and J lost 4 bases. This CDR3 spans 13 amino acids. Germline V gene data show CDR1 as MNHNS and CDR2 as SASEGT. The CDR3 bases are TGTGCCAGCGAGGGACTAGAATACAATGAGCAGTTCTTC. Its translation: CASEGLEYNEQFF.

In this sample, this clone turned up once. V usage is TRBV10-2 and J usage is TRBJ1-6; no clear D gene. Trimming pared 3 bases from V and 10 bases from J, leaving 7 bases between. This CDR3 spans 12 amino acids. Germline values: CDR1 WSHSY, CDR2 SAAADI. The CDR3 DNA sequence: TGCGCCAGCAGTGACCCCGTCTCACCCCTCCACTTT. Translating it yields CASSDPVSPLHF.

The chain couples TRBV7-8 to TRBJ2-7, with D maybe TRBD2 (6 bases). This CDR3 comprises 13 residues. CDR1 and CDR2 from the germline V gene are SGHVS and FQNEAQ. Trimming removed 4 bases at V and 5 bases at J, with 12 bases between. CDR3 amino acids: CASSSPGLNEQYF. DNA for the CDR3: TGTGCCAGCAGCTCGCCGGGACTGAACGAGCAGTACTTC.

CDR3 protein: CAGRQGLRDTQYF. CDR3 DNA sequence: TGTGCCGGGCGACAGGGCTTAAGGGATACGCAGTATTTT. V gene TRBV7-9 combines with J gene TRBJ2-3, with 7 bases identical to TRBD1. With 11 bases clipped from V and 6 bases from J, the junction kept 11 bases outside the gene matches. The V gene's germline CDR1 is SEHNR and CDR2 FQNEAQ (reference sequence). The CDR3 spans 13 residues.

The chain combines TRBV10-1 with TRBJ2-7; possible D gene TRBD2, 7 bases. Germline loops: CDR1 WNHNN, CDR2 SYGVQD (reference sequence). The germline V and J ends were trimmed by 4 bases and 2 bases, with 12 bases remaining between them. This CDR3 is 14 amino acids long. The CDR3 coding sequence is TGCGCCAGCAGTGCCCGCGGGGGCCCCTACGAGCAGTACTTC. It codes for CASSARGGPYEQYF.